This T cell receptor (beta chain) was obtained from a study of T-cell reconstitution after alpha-beta-depleted transplantation in children. A library of TCRbeta sequences, prepared with unique molecular identifiers, was generated. MiXCR was run by TCRdb on the PCR reads, yielding one entry per CDR3 protein. The sample lists about 200,000 distinct CDR3 sequences; less than 15% were seen once. Trimming cost V 7 bases and J 7 bases, with 23 bases left between them. CDR3 length: 17 residues. Germline CDR1 and CDR2: SEHNR and FQNEAQ (reference sequence). This chain connects TRBV7-9 to TRBJ1-6; tentative D call: TRBD1 (6 bases). This sequence originates from a human donor who donated a stem cell graft to a child with acute lymphoblastic leukemia. The sample here was PBMCs from the stem cell graft donor, taken from the stem cell graft. The DNA of the CDR3 is TGTGCCAGCAACTCCGCAGGGGATCCCCTGTGGAATTCACCCCTCCACTTT. It is translated as CASNSAGDPLWNSPLHF.